Here is one TCR beta chain with its context. Its specificity is unknown. This sample was taken from a study of vaccination effects on CD4 cells after COVID-19. Germline CDR1 is KGHSH and CDR2 is LQKENI. This CDR3 region has 15 residues. V shed 4 bases and J 7 bases; nucleotides not matched to a gene: 6. Pools of viral peptides were used by the ViraFEST assay to expand antigen-specific CD4+ T cells ahead of sequencing. CD4+ T cell isolation took place after 10 days of culture. Two-dose vaccination with either BNT162b2 or mRNA-1273 was given to the participants. Cultures used 2 million or so PBMC per well, approximately 9.5 IU/ml IL-2 and around 9.8 ug/ml peptides. Assay: immunoSEQ multiplex PCR; the TCRdb copy retains only in-frame clones and omits some. This sample carries about 72,000 clones, approximately 81% of them seen once, and the ten largest clones take 1.2%.

The V call is TRBV18, the J call TRBJ1-5; 11 bases agree with TRBD1. This material consisted of CD4+ T cells from PBMCs cultured with HCoV-229E spike peptides, taken after COVID-19 vaccination. This sequence was found in a human donor who received a COVID-19 vaccine. In DNA, the CDR3 is TGTGCCAGCTCACATTGGACAGGGGGCGACCAGCCCCAGCATTTT. It translates to CASSHWTGGDQPQHF.